This entry describes one TCR beta chain. Participants reported their clinical history, and cohort assignment relied on those reports. Symptom resolution, clearance, or two negative PCRs marked the recovered donors of Cohort 3. These data come from a study of blood T cell repertoires in COVID-19. About the research overall: The origin of the acute and convalescent COVID-19 samples was the United States, Italy and Spain.

The assay was immunoSEQ multiplex PCR, and TCRdb's table has in-frame clones only and misses some. Of around 220,000 clones in the sample, around 84% were seen once. Sample: PBMCs or T cells enriched from blood (not recorded which). The TCR was taken from a woman in her thirties or forties who had recovered from COVID-19.

DNA for the CDR3: TGTGCCAGCAGTTCCTTCCAGGGGGCGGGCTATGGCTACACCTTC. Its protein product is CASSSFQGAGYGYTF. This chain links TRBV28 with TRBJ1-2; TRBD1 matches at 8 bases. With 4 bases clipped from V and 4 bases from J, the junction kept 8 bases outside the gene matches. The CDR3 covers 15 residues. CDR1 and CDR2 from the germline V gene are MDHEN and SYDVKM.